Below, one T cell receptor beta chain is given with its context. Specified treatment: some 19 received Ad26.COV2.S at low or high dose, single or two shots; five or six received placebo; per-sample allocation not given. Vaccine and placebo recipients were sampled on day 63 after the first injection. The record originates from a study of Ad26.COV2.S vaccination and SARS-CoV-2 variants. Measured with immunoSEQ multiplex PCR; TCRdb has only the in-frame clones, and not every one. This repertoire shows fewer than 400,000 clones, 70% to 90% found once; its top ten account for under 2%. The CDR3 consists of 16 residues. V was shortened by 0 bases and J by 10 bases, with 19 bases between the two germline ends. Germline V gives CDR1 LNHNV, CDR2 YYDKDF (reference sequence).

This TCR was sampled from a person between 18 and 65 years old who received the Ad26.COV2.S COVID-19 vaccine or a placebo. Source: peripheral blood, taken in a trial of Ad26.COV2.S vaccine versus placebo. The V and J genes are TRBV15 and TRBJ2-1; tentative D call: TRBD2 (5 bases). This CDR3 reads CATSRDAGTNWKEQFF. The DNA of the CDR3 is TGTGCCACCAGCAGAGACGCGGGTACGAATTGGAAGGAGCAGTTCTTC.